The present TCR beta chain was sequenced within a study of T cells in women clearing cervical HPV infection. General study points: CIN3+ cases had significantly higher TCR repertoire richness than controls, but evenness did not differ. Cases carried less TRBV6-7 than controls: about 0.1% versus 0.15%. Richness plus V gene abundances separated cases from controls with AUC roughly 0.88.

The CDR3 loop spans 11 amino acids. Germline loops: CDR1 LNHDA, CDR2 SQIVND (reference sequence). The germline V and J ends were trimmed by 8 bases and 1 base, with 5 bases remaining between them. All participants had a single incident cervical HPV16 infection, and prevalent HPV16 infections were excluded. Assay: immunoSEQ multiplex PCR; the TCRdb copy retains only in-frame clones and omits some. Recorded for this sample: 35,000 to 50,000 clones. Note on this clone: What it binds is not known. Sequencing ends 3 residues short of the CDR3 end; the germline J gene provides the rest.

Input material: blood buffy coat. The V and J genes are TRBV19 and TRBJ2-5; D is possibly TRBD1 (5 bases). This clonotype was sampled from a woman aged 18 to 75 with a cervical HPV16 infection that either progressed to CIN3+ or cleared (not recorded which). The part of the CDR3 DNA that was read is TGTGCCAGTCAGGGCCAAGAGACC. This gives the protein CASQGQET. The CDR3 in full is CASQGQETQYF.